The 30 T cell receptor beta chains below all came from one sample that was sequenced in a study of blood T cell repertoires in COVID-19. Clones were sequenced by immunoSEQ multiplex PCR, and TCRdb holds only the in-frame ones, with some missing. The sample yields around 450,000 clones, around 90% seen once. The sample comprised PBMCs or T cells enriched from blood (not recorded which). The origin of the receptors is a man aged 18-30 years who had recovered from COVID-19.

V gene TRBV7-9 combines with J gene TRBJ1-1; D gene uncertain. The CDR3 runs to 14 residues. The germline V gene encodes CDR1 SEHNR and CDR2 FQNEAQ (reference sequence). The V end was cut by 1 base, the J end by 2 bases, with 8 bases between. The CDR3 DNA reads TGTGCCAGCAGCTTAGGGCGGATTAACACTGAAGCTTTCTTT. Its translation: CASSLGRINTEAFF.

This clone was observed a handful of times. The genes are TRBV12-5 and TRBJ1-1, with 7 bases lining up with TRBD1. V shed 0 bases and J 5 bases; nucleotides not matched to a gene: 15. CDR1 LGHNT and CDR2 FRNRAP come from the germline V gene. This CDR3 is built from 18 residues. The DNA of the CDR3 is TGTGCTAGTGGTTTGGTACTGGGGACAGAGCCTTCGGGGACTGAAGCTTTCTTT. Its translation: CASGLVLGTEPSGTEAFF.

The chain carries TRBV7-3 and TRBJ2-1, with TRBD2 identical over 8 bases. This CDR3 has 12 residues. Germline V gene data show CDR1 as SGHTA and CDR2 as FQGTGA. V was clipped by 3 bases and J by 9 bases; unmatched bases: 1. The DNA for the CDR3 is TGTGCCAGCAGCTTCACTAGCGGTGAGCAGTTCTTC. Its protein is CASSFTSGEQFF.

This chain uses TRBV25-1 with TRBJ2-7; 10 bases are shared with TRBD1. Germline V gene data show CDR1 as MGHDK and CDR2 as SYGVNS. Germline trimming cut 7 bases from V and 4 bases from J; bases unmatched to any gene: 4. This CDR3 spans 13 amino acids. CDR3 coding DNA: TGTGCCAGCACTCGGACAGGGGGGTACGAGCAGTACTTC. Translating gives CASTRTGGYEQYF.

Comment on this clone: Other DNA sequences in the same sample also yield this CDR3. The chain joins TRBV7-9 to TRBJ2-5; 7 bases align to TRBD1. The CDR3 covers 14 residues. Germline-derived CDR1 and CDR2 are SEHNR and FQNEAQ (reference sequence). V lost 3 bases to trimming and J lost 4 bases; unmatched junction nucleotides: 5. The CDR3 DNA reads TGTGCCAGCAGCTTGACAGGGTTGGGAGAGACCCAGTACTTC. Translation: CASSLTGLGETQYF.

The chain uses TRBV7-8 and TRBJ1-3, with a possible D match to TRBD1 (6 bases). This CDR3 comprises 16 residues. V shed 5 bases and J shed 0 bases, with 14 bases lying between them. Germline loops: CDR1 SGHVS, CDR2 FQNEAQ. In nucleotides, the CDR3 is TGTGCCAGCAGCCTAGAGACAGGCTACTCTGGAAACACCATATATTTT. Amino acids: CASSLETGYSGNTIYF.

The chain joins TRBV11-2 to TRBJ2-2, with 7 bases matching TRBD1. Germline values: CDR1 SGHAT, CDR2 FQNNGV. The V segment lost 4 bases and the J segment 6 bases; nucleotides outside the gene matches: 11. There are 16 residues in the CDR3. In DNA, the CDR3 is TGTGCCAGCAGCTCGAGAATCGGAACAGGGGCCGGGGAGCTGTTTTTT. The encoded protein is CASSSRIGTGAGELFF.

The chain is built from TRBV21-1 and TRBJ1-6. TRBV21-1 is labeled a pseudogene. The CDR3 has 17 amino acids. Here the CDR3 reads CASSTRGGPDYNSPLHF. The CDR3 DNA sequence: TGTGCCAGCAGCACGAGGGGGGGGCCCGACTATAATTCACCCCTCCACTTT.

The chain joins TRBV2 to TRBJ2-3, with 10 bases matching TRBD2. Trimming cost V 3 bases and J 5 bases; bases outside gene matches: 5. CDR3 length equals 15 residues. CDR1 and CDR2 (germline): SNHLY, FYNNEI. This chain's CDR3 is CASSDLAGGGDTQYF. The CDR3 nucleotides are TGTGCCAGCAGTGATTTAGCGGGGGGCGGAGATACGCAGTATTTT. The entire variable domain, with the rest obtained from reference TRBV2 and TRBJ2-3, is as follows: EPEVTQTPSHQVTQMGQEVILRCVPISNHLYFYWYRQILGQKVEFLVSFYNNEISEKSEIFDDQFSVERPDGSNFTLKIRSTKLEDSAMYFCASSDLAGGGDTQYFGPGTRLTVL.

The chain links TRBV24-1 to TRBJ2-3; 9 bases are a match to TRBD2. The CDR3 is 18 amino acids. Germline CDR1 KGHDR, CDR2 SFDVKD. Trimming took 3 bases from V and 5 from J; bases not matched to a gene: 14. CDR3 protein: CATSDRWGGGAPQDTQYF. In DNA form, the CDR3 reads TGTGCCACCAGTGATAGATGGGGCGGGGGGGCCCCTCAAGATACGCAGTATTTT.

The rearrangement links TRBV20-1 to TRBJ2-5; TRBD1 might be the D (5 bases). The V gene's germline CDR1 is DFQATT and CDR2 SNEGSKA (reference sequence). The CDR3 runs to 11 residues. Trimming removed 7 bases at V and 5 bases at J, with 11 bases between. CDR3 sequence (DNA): TGCAGTGTATTAACAGGCGAGACCCAGTACTTC. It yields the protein CSVLTGETQYF.

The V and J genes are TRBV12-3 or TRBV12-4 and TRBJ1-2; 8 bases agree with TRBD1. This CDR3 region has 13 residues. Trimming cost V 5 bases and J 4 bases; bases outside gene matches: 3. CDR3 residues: CASSLQGGYGYTF. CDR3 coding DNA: TGTGCCAGCAGTCTACAGGGGGGCTATGGCTACACCTTC.

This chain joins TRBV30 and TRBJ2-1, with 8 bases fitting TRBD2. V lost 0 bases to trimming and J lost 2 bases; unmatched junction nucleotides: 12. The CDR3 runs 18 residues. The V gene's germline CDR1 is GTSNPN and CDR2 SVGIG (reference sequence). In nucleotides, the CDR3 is TGTGCCTGGAGTGTACTGTTAGCGGGGAAATTAGCCTACAATGAGCAGTTCTTC. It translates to CAWSVLLAGKLAYNEQFF.

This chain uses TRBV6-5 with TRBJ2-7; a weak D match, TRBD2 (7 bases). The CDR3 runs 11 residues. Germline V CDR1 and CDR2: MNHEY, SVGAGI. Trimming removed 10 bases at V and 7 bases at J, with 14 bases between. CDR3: CATGRGQEQYF. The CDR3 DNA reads TGTGCCACGGGGCGGGGGCAAGAGCAGTACTTC.

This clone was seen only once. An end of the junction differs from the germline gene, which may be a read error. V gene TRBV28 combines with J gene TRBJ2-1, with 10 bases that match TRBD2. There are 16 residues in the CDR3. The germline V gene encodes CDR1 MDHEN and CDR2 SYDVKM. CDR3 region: CASSYYLAGVYYEQFF. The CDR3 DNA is TGTGCCAGCAGCTACTATCTAGCGGGAGTCTACTATGAGCAGTTCTTC. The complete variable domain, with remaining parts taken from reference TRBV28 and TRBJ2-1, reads DVKVTQSSRYLVKRTGEKVFLECVQDMDHENMFWYRQDPGLGLRLIYFSYDVKMKEKGDIPEGYSVSREKKERFSLILESASTNQTSMYLCASSYYLAGVYYEQFFGPGTRLTVL.

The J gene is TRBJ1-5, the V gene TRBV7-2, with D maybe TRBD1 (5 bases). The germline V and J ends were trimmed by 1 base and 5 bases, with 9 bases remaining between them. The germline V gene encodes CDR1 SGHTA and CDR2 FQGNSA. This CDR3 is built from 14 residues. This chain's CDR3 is CASSLVGEYQPQHF. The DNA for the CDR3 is TGTGCCAGCAGCTTAGTAGGGGAATATCAGCCCCAGCATTTT.

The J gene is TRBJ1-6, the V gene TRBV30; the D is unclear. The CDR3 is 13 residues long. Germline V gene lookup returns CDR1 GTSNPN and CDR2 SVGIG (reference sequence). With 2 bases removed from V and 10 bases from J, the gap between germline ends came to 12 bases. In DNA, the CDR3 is TGTGCCTGGAGTCAGACTGTTGACTCACCCCTCCACTTT. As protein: CAWSQTVDSPLHF.

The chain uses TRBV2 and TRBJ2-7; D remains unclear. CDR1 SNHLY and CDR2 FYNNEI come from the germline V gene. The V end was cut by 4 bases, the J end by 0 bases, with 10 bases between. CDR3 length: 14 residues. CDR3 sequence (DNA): TGTGCCAGCAGTGGTTCGGGTGGCTCCTACGAGCAGTACTTC. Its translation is CASSGSGGSYEQYF.

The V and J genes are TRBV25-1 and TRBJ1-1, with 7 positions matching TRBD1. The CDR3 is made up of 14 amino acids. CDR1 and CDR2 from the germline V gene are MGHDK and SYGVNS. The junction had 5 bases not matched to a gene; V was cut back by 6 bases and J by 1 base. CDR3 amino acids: CASSETGANTEAFF. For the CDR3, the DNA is TGTGCCAGCAGCGAAACAGGGGCGAACACTGAAGCTTTCTTT.

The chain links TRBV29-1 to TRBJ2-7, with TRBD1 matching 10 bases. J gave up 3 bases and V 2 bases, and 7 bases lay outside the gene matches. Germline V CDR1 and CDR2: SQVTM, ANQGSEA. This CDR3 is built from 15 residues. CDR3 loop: CSVERTGGPLYEQYF. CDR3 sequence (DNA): TGCAGCGTTGAAAGGACAGGGGGTCCCCTCTACGAGCAGTACTTC.

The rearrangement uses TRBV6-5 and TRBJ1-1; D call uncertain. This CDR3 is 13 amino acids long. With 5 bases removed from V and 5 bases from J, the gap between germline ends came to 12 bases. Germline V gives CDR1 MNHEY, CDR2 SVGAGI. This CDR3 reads CASSTTLRTEAFF. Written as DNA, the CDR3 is TGTGCCAGCAGTACGACACTCCGGACTGAAGCTTTCTTT.

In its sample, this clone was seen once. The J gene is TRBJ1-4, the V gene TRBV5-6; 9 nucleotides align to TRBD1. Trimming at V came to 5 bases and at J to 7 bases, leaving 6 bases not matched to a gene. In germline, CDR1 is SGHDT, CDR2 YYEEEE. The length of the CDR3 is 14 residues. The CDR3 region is CASSFGQGFEKLFF. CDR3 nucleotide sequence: TGTGCCAGCAGTTTCGGACAGGGGTTTGAAAAACTGTTTTTT.

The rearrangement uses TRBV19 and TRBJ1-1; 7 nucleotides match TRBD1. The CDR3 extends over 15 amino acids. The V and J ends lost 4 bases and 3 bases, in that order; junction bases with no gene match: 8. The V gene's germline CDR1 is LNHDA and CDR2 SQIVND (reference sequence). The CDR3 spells CASSNYRGLDTEAFF. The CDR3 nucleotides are TGTGCCAGTAGTAATTACAGGGGACTGGACACTGAAGCTTTCTTT.

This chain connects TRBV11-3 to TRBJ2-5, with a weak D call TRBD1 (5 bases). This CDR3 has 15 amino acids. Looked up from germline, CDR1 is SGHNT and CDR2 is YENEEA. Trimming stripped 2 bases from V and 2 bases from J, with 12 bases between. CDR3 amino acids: CASSLTQGKQETQYF. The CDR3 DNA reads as TGTGCCAGCAGCTTAACTCAGGGAAAACAAGAGACCCAGTACTTC.

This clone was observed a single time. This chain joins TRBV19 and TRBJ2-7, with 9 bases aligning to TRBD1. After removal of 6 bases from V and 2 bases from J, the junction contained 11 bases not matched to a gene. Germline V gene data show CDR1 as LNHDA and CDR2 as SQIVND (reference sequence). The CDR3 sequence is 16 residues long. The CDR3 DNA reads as TGTGCCAGTAGAGGCCCCGGGGACAGGGAGACCTACGAGCAGTACTTC. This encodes CASRGPGDRETYEQYF.

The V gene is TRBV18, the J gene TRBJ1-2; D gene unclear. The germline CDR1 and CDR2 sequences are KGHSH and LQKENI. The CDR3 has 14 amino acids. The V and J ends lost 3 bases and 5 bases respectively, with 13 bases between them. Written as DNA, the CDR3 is TGTGCCAGCTCACCGGCGGATAAGCAGTATGGCTACACCTTC. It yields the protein CASSPADKQYGYTF.

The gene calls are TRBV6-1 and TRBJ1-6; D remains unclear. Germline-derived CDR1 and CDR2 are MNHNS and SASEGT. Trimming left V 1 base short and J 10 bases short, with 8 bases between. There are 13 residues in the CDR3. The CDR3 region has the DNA TGTGCCAGCAGTGAAGGGGAGTGGTCACCCCTCCACTTT. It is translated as CASSEGEWSPLHF.

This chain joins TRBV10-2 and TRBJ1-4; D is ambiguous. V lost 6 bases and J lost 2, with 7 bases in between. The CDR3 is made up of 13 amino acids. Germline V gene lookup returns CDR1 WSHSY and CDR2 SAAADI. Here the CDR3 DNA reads TGCGCCAGCAGGGGCAGTACTAATGAAAAACTGTTTTTT. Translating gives CASRGSTNEKLFF.

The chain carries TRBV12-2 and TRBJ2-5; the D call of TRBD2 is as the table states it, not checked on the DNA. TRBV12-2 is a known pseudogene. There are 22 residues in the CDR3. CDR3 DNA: TGTGCAAGTCGCTTACCCCTCCAAACTAGCGGGAGGGCCCTCGGTTCGCCGGAGACCCAGTACTTC. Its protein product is CASRLPLQTSGRALGSPETQYF.

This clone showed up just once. DNA for the CDR3: TGCGCCAGCAGGGGCCGGGACAGGGTTGTTGAAGCTTTCTTT. Its protein is CASRGRDRVVEAFF. The chain combines TRBV5-1 with TRBJ1-1; TRBD1 aligns across 9 bases. Per the germline V gene, CDR1 is SGHRS and CDR2 is YFSETQ. The length of the CDR3 is 14 residues. The ends lost 5 bases at V and 7 bases at J; junction bases unmatched: 9.